The sequence of this T cell receptor beta chain was determined in a study of T cell changes during pregnancy in multiple sclerosis. TCRdb's table, derived via immunoSEQ multiplex PCR, lists solely in-frame clones and lacks some. Of approximately 89,000 clones in the sample, about 94% were seen once. Per germline, CDR1 LGHNA and CDR2 YNFKEQ. This CDR3 region has 17 residues. The V segment lost 2 bases and the J segment 0 bases; nucleotides outside the gene matches: 6. The TCR originated in a female donor with multiple sclerosis, enrolled in a pregnancy study. Sequencing used peripheral blood, obtained in the third trimester of pregnancy. V usage is TRBV4-2 and J usage is TRBJ2-1, with TRBD2 matching 8 bases. The CDR3 protein is CASSQFTSGSSYNEQFF. The CDR3 DNA reads TGTGCCAGCAGCCAATTCACGAGCGGGAGCTCCTACAATGAGCAGTTCTTC.